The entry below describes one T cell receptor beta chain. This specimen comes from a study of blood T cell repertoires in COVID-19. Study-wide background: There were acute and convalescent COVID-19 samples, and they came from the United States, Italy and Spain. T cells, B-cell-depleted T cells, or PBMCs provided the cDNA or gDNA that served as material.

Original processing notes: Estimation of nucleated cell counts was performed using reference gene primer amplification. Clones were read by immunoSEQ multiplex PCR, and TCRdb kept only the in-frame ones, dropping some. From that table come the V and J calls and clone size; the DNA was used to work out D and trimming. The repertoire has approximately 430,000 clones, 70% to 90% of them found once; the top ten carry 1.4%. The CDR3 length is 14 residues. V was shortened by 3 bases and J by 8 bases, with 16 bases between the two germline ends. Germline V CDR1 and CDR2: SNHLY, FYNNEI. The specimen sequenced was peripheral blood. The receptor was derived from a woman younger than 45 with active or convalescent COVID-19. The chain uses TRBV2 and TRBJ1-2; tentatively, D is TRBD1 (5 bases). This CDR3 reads CASSDRESESGYTF. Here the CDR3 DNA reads TGTGCCAGCAGTGACAGGGAATCTGAATCCGGCTACACCTTC.